Shown below are 22 T cell receptor beta chains from a single sample sequenced in a study of CD8 T cells in ankylosing spondylitis. Each CDR3 protein is one row after TCRdb ran MiXCR on the 5' RACE reads. The sample yields more than 650,000 distinct CDR3 sequences, over 9.5% seen once. No antigen is known for these receptors. Whole-study results and caveats: A motif of eight or nine highly homologous TCR beta variants was seen as apparently characteristic of ankylosing spondylitis blood.

Sequenced sample: blood, either unsorted or a sorted T cell fraction (not recorded which). Every receptor here comes from a male donor with ankylosing spondylitis.

This clonotype was recorded many times. The chain uses TRBV20-1 and TRBJ1-4, with 8 bases matching TRBD1. The CDR3 loop spans 13 amino acids. Unmatched junction bases numbered 4, after V lost 3 bases and J lost 7 bases. Germline CDR1 is DFQATT and CDR2 is SNEGSKA (reference sequence). This chain's CDR3 is CSASQGAGEKLFF. DNA for the CDR3: TGCAGTGCTAGCCAGGGGGCAGGTGAAAAACTGTTTTTT.

A few counts support this clonotype. V and J are TRBV7-3 and TRBJ2-3; the D gene is possibly TRBD2 (6 bases). The CDR3 is 15 amino acids. CDR1 and CDR2 from the germline V gene are SGHTA and FQGTGA. V lost 3 bases to trimming and J lost 3 bases, with 13 bases between them. CDR3 amino acids: CASSFGTSHTDTQYF. CDR3 bases: TGTGCCAGCAGCTTTGGGACTTCTCATACAGATACGCAGTATTTT.

This chain uses TRBV5-5 with TRBJ1-1, with D unclear. This CDR3 has 13 residues. Germline CDR1 and CDR2: SGHKS and YYEKEE (reference sequence). Deletions cut 2 bases from V and 11 bases from J, with 16 bases between. CDR3 region: CASSFEEGLEAFF. The DNA for the CDR3 is TGTGCCAGCAGCTTTGAGGAGGGATTAGAGGCTTTCTTT.

This chain links TRBV27 with TRBJ2-2; TRBD1 aligns across 12 bases. The V segment lost 3 bases and the J segment 0 bases; nucleotides outside the gene matches: 5. The CDR3 extends over 18 amino acids. In germline, CDR1 is MNHEY, CDR2 SMNVEV (reference sequence). The CDR3 coding sequence is TGTGCCAGCAGTTTCCTGGGACAGGGGGCGACGAACACCGGGGAGCTGTTTTTT. Its protein product is CASSFLGQGATNTGELFF.

The gene calls are TRBV5-1 and TRBJ2-3; 9 positions match TRBD1. Per the germline V gene, CDR1 is SGHRS and CDR2 is YFSETQ. The CDR3 is made up of 18 amino acids. V dropped 3 bases and J dropped 2; count of bases not matched to a gene: 13. Here the CDR3 reads CASSSGQGRYADTDTQYF. CDR3 DNA sequence: TGCGCCAGCAGCTCGGGACAGGGACGATACGCGGACACAGATACGCAGTATTTT.

In its sample, this clonotype was seen many times. This chain links TRBV15 with TRBJ2-1, with 7 bases fitting TRBD2. With V trimmed by 1 base and J by 7 bases, 10 bases remained unmatched. The CDR3 covers 16 residues. Germline CDR1 is LNHNV and CDR2 is YYDKDF (reference sequence). CDR3 amino acids: CATSRGGGSAWNEQFF. CDR3 in DNA: TGTGCCACCAGCAGAGGTGGCGGGAGCGCTTGGAATGAGCAGTTCTTC.

This clonotype was detected a few times. The chain uses TRBV24-1 and TRBJ2-7; 9 nucleotides agree with TRBD1. The trim removed 4 bases at V and 5 bases at J, leaving 5 bases unmatched. Germline V gives CDR1 KGHDR, CDR2 SFDVKD. The CDR3 is 14 residues long. The chain's CDR3 is CATSDETGGNEQYF. CDR3 nucleotide sequence: TGTGCCACCAGTGACGAGACAGGGGGAAACGAGCAGTACTTC.

The table lists this clonotype with a few counts. This chain uses TRBV5-1 with TRBJ1-1; D not resolved. Trimming left V 0 bases short and J 7 bases short, with 10 bases between. Germline CDR1 is SGHRS and CDR2 is YFSETQ. The CDR3 has 13 amino acids. The CDR3 DNA is TGCGCCAGCAGCTTGGACATAACGGGTGAAGCTTTCTTT. It yields the protein CASSLDITGEAFF.

This clonotype was picked up a small number of times. This chain joins TRBV20-1 and TRBJ2-1, with 9 bases lining up with TRBD2. This CDR3 contains 13 residues. The trim removed 6 bases at V and 5 bases at J, leaving 5 bases unmatched. From germline, CDR1 is DFQATT and CDR2 SNEGSKA (reference sequence). CDR3 amino acids: CSAGRLADNEQFF. DNA of the CDR3: TGCAGTGCCGGCCGACTAGCGGACAATGAGCAGTTCTTC.

Here the CDR3 DNA reads TGTGCCATCAGTGAGCTTCGACAAGAGACCCAGTACTTC. Translation gives CAISELRQETQYF. This rearrangement joins TRBV10-3 to TRBJ2-5; unclear D gene. The CDR3 length is 13 residues. Trimming took off 2 bases at V and 2 bases at J, with 6 bases between the two ends. The germline CDR1 and CDR2 sequences are ENHRY and SYGVKD.

This clonotype showed up many times. The V and J genes are TRBV29-1 and TRBJ2-3; TRBD2 agrees at 10 bases. The J segment lost 6 bases and the V segment lost 4 bases, leaving 7 bases of the junction unmatched. Germline V gene sequence: CDR1 SQVTM, CDR2 ANQGSEA. The CDR3 is 14 residues long. In DNA form, the CDR3 reads TGCAGCGTTGGCCCTAGCGGGAGTTTGGATACGCAGTATTTT. Its protein is CSVGPSGSLDTQYF.

The gene calls are TRBV28 and TRBJ1-5, with a weak D call TRBD1 (5 bases). V shed 5 bases and J shed 4 bases, with 12 bases lying between them. Germline V gene data show CDR1 as MDHEN and CDR2 as SYDVKM. CDR3 length: 14 amino acids. The CDR3 protein is CASSPRDRNQPQHF. CDR3 sequence (DNA): TGTGCCAGCAGTCCCCGGGACCGAAATCAGCCCCAGCATTTT.

The sample holds a few counts of this clonotype. The chain employs TRBV20-1 and TRBJ2-3; TRBD2 agrees at 9 bases. CDR1 is DFQATT and CDR2 is SNEGSKA in the germline V gene (reference sequence). V gave up 2 bases and J gave up 1 base; unmatched junction bases: 4. The CDR3 runs 15 residues. The CDR3, as DNA: TGCAGTGCTAGACATCGGACTAGCGGCACAGATACGCAGTATTTT. This translates into CSARHRTSGTDTQYF.

This clonotype was seen more than once but under ten times. The chain uses TRBV6-6 and TRBJ1-2; D not certain. V shed 9 bases and J shed 7 bases, with 15 bases lying between them. From germline, CDR1 is MNHNY and CDR2 SVGAGI (reference sequence). The CDR3 has 12 amino acids. CDR3 sequence (DNA): TGTGCCAGTAATACAGTTCGCTCTGGCTACACCTTC. This encodes CASNTVRSGYTF.

This clonotype has a count of ten or more. This chain uses TRBV29-1 with TRBJ2-3; D is uncertain. The ends were cut back, 7 bases at V and 1 base at J, with 3 bases in the middle. Germline V lookup: CDR1 SQVTM, CDR2 ANQGSEA. The CDR3 spans 10 residues. Here the CDR3 DNA reads TGCAGCGGGGGCACAGATACGCAGTATTTT. Protein product: CSGGTDTQYF.

The rearrangement joins TRBV7-2 to TRBJ2-3; tentatively, D is TRBD2 (6 bases). Germline loops: CDR1 SGHTA, CDR2 FQGNSA. The CDR3 extends over 14 amino acids. V lost 1 base, J lost 3 bases, and 8 bases lay in between. CDR3 in DNA: TGTGCCAGCAGCTTAGGACGGGAGACAGATACGCAGTATTTT. It translates to CASSLGRETDTQYF.

This clonotype was found a few times. This chain links TRBV4-3 with TRBJ2-3; 8 bases match TRBD1. After removal of 0 bases from V and 6 bases from J, the junction contained 8 bases not matched to a gene. Germline assignment: CDR1 LGHNA and CDR2 YSLEER. This CDR3 is built from 16 residues. Here the CDR3 DNA reads TGCGCCAGCAGCCAAGATTGGACAGGGACAAGGGATACGCAGTATTTT. Amino acid sequence: CASSQDWTGTRDTQYF.

In nucleotides, the CDR3 is TGTGCCAGCAGCCAGGGAGGACATCCCACCTTC. Protein: CASSQGGHPTF. The chain has TRBV4-2 and TRBJ1-2; possible D gene TRBD1, 5 bases. Germline CDR1 is LGHNA and CDR2 is YNFKEQ. Between the trimmed V and J ends, which lost 3 bases and 13 bases, there was a span of 12 bases. The CDR3 runs to 11 residues.

This clonotype was picked up a small number of times. The J gene is TRBJ1-2, the V gene TRBV28; D might be TRBD1 (5 bases). In germline, CDR1 is MDHEN, CDR2 SYDVKM. This CDR3 comprises 14 residues. V was shortened by 10 bases and J by 3 bases, with 18 bases between the two germline ends. In DNA form, the CDR3 reads TGTGCCACCTCGAGGGATGCGGGGGACTATGGCTACACCTTC. Its translation: CATSRDAGDYGYTF.

The gene calls are TRBV12-3 or TRBV12-4 and TRBJ1-1, with D tentatively TRBD1 (5 bases). CDR3 size: 15 residues. The V gene lost 6 bases and the J gene lost 0 bases, with 14 bases spanning the gap. Here the CDR3 DNA reads TGTGCCAGCAGCCGGGGACGGCGGATGAACACTGAAGCTTTCTTT. Translated, it gives CASSRGRRMNTEAFF.

This chain links TRBV6-2 or TRBV6-3 with TRBJ2-2, with 12 bases matching TRBD2. The germline V gene has CDR1 MNHEY and CDR2 SVGEGT. After removal of 7 bases from V and 1 base from J, the junction contained 1 base not matched to a gene. This CDR3 contains 15 residues. The CDR3 spells CASKLAGGNTGELFF. DNA of the CDR3: TGTGCCAGCAAACTAGCGGGAGGGAACACCGGGGAGCTGTTTTTT.

This clonotype appeared many times. The CDR3 DNA reads as TGTGCCAGCAACCCATCGGTAGCCTACACTGAAGCTTTCTTT. Amino acid sequence: CASNPSVAYTEAFF. V gene TRBV12-3 or TRBV12-4 combines with J gene TRBJ1-1; D unresolved. V lost 7 bases and J lost 3, with 15 bases in between. The CDR3 loop spans 14 amino acids.